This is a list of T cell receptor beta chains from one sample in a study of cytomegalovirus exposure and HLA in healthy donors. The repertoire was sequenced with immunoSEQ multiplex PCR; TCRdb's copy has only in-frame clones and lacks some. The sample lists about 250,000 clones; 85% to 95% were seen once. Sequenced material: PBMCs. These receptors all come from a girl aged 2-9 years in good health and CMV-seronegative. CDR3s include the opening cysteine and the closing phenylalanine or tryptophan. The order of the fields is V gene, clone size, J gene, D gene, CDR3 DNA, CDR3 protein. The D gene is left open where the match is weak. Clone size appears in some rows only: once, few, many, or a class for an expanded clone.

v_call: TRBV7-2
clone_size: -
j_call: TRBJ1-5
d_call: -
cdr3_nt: TGTGCCAGCAGCTGGTATAGCAATCAGCCCCTGCATTTT
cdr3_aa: CASSWYSNQPLHF

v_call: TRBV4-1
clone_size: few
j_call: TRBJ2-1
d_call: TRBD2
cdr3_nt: TGCGCCAGCAGCCAAGCTACTAGCGGATGGTGGGCTGAGCAGTTCTTC
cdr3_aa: CASSQATSGWWAEQFF

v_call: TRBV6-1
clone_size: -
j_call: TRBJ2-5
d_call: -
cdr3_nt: TGTGCCAGCAGTGAATCAGGGAGGGAGACCCAGTACTTC
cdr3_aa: CASSESGRETQYF

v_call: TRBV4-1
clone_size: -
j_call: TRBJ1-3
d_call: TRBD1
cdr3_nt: TGCGCCAGCAGCCAGTGTGACAGGGCATGCCTGGCTGAGGACACCATATATTTT
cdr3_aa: CASSQCDRACLAEDTIYF

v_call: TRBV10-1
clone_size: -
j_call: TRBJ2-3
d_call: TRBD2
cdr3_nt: TGCGCCAGCAGTGCAACTAGCGGGGTTAGCACAGATACGCAGTATTTT
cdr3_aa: CASSATSGVSTDTQYF

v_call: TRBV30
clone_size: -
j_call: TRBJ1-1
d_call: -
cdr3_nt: TGTGCCTGGAGTCCCCCTCGGGCGGGCGCTTTCTTT
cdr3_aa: CAWSPPRAGAFF

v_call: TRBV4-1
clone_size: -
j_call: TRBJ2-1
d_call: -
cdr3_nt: TGCGCCAGCAGCCCCACGACATTCTACAATGAGCAGTTCTTC
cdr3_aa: CASSPTTFYNEQFF

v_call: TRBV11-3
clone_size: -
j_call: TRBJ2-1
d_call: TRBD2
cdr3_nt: TGTGCCAGCACCCTTCCAGCGGGAAGCGAGCAGTTCTTC
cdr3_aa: CASTLPAGSEQFF

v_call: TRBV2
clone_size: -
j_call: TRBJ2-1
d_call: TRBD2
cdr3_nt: TGTGCCAGCAGCACCCTAGCAAGCGGGGCCAACAATGAGCAGTTCTTC
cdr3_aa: CASSTLASGANNEQFF

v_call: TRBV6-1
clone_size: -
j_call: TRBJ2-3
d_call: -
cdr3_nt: TGTGCCAGCAGTGCCTCAGATACGCAGTATTTT
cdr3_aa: CASSASDTQYF

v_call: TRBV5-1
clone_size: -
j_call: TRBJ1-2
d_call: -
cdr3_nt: TGCGCCAGCAGACTAACAGGCGCCGCTAACTATGGCTACACCTTC
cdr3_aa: CASRLTGAANYGYTF

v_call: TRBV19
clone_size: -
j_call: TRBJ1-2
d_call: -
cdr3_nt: TGTGCCAGTAGTATATCCGTCTATGGCTACACCTTC
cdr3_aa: CASSISVYGYTF

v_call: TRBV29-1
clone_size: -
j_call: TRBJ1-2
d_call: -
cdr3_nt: TGCAGCGTCCCATATAGCCGGGGGGGCTACACCTTC
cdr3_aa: CSVPYSRGGYTF

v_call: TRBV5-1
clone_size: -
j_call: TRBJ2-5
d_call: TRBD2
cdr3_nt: TGCGCCAGCGGAAAGATAGCGGGAAACATGGAGACCCAGTACTTC
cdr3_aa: CASGKIAGNMETQYF

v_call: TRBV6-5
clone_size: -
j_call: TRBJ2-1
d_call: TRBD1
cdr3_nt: TGTGCCAGCAGTGAAACAGGGGGGCTTGAGCAGTTCTTC
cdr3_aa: CASSETGGLEQFF

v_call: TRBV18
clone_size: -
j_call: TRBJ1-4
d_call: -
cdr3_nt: TGTGCCAGCTCACGAACGGGAGATTATAATGAAAAACTGTTTTTT
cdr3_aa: CASSRTGDYNEKLFF

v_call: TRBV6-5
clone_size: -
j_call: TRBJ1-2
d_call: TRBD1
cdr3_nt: TGTGCCAGCAGTTACACGACAGGGCATGGCTACACCTTC
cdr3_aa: CASSYTTGHGYTF

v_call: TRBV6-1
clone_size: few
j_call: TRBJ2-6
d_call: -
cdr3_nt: TGTGCCAGCAGCCAGACAGTCTCTGGGGCCAACGTCCTGACTTTC
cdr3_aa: CASSQTVSGANVLTF

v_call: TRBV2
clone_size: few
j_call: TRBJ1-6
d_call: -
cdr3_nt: TGTGCCAGCAGTGAAGCCCCTGGGGTTGGACTGACTAATTCACCCCTCCACTTT
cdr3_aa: CASSEAPGVGLTNSPLHF

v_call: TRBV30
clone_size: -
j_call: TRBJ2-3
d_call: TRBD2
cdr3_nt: TGTGCCTGGAATTACGGGGGGAAACGCACAGATACGCAGTATTTT
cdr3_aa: CAWNYGGKRTDTQYF

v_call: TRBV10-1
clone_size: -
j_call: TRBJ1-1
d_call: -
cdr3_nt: TGCGCCACAAGAAACGGGGACACAAAGGGGAGCACTGAAGCTTTCTTT
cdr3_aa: CATRNGDTKGSTEAFF

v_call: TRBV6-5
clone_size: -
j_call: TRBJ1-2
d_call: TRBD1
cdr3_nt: TGTGCCAGCAACCCGAGGGGGACAGGGTCGTATGGCTACACCTTC
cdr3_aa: CASNPRGTGSYGYTF

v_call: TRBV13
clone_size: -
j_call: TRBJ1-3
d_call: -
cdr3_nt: TGTGCCAGCAGCTTACAAGGGGCGCGTGGAAACACCATATATTTT
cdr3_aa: CASSLQGARGNTIYF

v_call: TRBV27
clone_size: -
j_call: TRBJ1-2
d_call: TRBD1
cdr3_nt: TGTGCCAGCAGTTCAGACAGGGGGCGATACGGCTACACCTTC
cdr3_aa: CASSSDRGRYGYTF

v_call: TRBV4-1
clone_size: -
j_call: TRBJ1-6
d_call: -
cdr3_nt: TGCGCCAGCAGCCAAGGACCGAGGAGCTCCTATAATTCACCCCTCCACTTT
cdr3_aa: CASSQGPRSSYNSPLHF

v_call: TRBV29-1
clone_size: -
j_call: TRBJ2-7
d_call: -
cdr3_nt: TGCAGCGTTGACCTTTCGGACAGCTACGAGCAGTACTTC
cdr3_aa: CSVDLSDSYEQYF

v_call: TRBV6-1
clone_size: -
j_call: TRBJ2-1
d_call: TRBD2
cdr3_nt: TGTGCCAGCAGTGAGGCGGGACTAGCGGGGGGGCCCACCTACAATGAGCAGTTCTTC
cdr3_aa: CASSEAGLAGGPTYNEQFF

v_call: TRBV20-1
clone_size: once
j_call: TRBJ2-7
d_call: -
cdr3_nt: TGCAGTGCTAGAGTTGACTGGGAGCAGTACTTC
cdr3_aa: CSARVDWEQYF

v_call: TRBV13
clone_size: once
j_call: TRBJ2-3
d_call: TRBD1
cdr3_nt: TGTGCCAGCCGAGGGGACAGGAGCACAGATACGCAGTATTTT
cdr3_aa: CASRGDRSTDTQYF

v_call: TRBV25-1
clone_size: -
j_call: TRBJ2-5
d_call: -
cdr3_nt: TGTGCCAGCAGTCCACTAGGCCAGGAAGAGACCCAGTACTTC
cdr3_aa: CASSPLGQEETQYF

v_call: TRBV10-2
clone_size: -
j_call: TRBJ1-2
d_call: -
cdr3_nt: TGCGCCAGCAGTGACTCACCGGGGACACCTCACACCTTC
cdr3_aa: CASSDSPGTPHTF

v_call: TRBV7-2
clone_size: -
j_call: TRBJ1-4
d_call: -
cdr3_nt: TGTGCCAGCAGCTTACGGTCCCTGGGCGAAAAACTGTTTTTT
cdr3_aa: CASSLRSLGEKLFF

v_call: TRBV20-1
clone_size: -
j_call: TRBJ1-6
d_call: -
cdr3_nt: TGCAGTGCTAGAGACAGGGTAGCCCTCCACTTT
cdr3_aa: CSARDRVALHF

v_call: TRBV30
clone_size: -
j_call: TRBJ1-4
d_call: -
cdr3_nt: TGTGCCTGGGGGGGGAGGGGGGGAAATGAAAAACTGTTTTTT
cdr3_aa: CAWGGRGGNEKLFF

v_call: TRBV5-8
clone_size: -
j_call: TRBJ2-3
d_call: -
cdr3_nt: TGTGCCAGCAGCTTGGGACGAGGGAGCACAGATACGCAGTATTTT
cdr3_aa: CASSLGRGSTDTQYF

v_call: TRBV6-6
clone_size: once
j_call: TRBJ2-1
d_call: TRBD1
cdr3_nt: TGTGCCAGCAGCAGGGGACAGGGCAGCTACAATGAGCAGTTCTTC
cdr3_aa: CASSRGQGSYNEQFF